This T cell receptor beta chain came from a study of shared clonotypes between healthy human individuals. Study-wide results and caveats: Naive CD4 clonotypes were shared across a handful of donors at about 5.3%.

Losses at the gene ends were 4 bases for V and 8 bases for J; bases not matched to a gene: 7. The germline gives CDR1 SQVTM, CDR2 ANQGSEA. The CDR3 totals 13 residues. Data came from immunoSEQ multiplex PCR; TCRdb stores just in-frame clones and leaves some out. The sample holds 2.3 million or so clones; approximately 93% are singletons and the top ten take about 0.41%. The study separated CD4+ cells into CD45RA+ naive and CD45RA-negative memory subsets. In regard to this clone: Its antigen is unidentified.

This chain joins TRBV29-1 and TRBJ2-1, with TRBD1 identical over 8 bases. The TCR originated in a man aged 18 to 35 in good health. Some clones in this sample may be carry-over from other donors' samples. What was sequenced was naive CD4+ T cells from PBMCs. Indicated subset: CD45RA+ positively selected. In DNA form, the CDR3 reads TGCAGCGTTGTAGGACAGGGTTTAGATGAGCAGTTCTTC. Translated, it gives CSVVGQGLDEQFF.